One sample yielded the 25 T cell receptor beta chains listed below, sequenced in a study of T cells in Graves' hyperthyroidism and ophthalmopathy. Amplified regions were TCR beta CDR3 sequences from RNA transcripts. The primer set for the first-round RT-PCR of the TCR CDR3 was HTBI. MiXCR was run by TCRdb on the multiplex PCR reads, yielding one entry per CDR3 protein. The table records 550,000 to 850,000 distinct CDR3 sequences, about 17% of them present only once. The specimen sequenced was blood. These receptors came from a woman in her forties or fifties with Graves' hyperthyroidism that later progressed to Graves' ophthalmopathy.

This chain joins TRBV30 and TRBJ2-7; perhaps TRBD1 as D (5 bases). The CDR3 loop spans 12 amino acids. Trimming removed 4 bases at V and 4 bases at J, with 11 bases between. The V gene's germline CDR1 is GTSNPN and CDR2 SVGIG (reference sequence). DNA of the CDR3: TGTGCCTGGACACCTCAGGGTTACGAGCAGTACTTC. Residues: CAWTPQGYEQYF.

This chain connects TRBV20-1 to TRBJ1-5; a possible D gene is TRBD1 (5 bases). The CDR3 runs to 12 residues. Trimming took 2 bases from V and 6 from J, leaving 8 bases between them. Per germline, CDR1 DFQATT and CDR2 SNEGSKA (reference sequence). The CDR3 protein is CSARQGSQPQHF. DNA of the CDR3: TGCAGTGCTAGACAGGGAAGTCAGCCCCAGCATTTT.

The V call is TRBV6-1, the J call TRBJ2-1; D uncertain. The CDR3 is 13 amino acids. Trimming left V 7 bases short and J 5 bases short, with 12 bases between. Germline V gene data show CDR1 as MNHNS and CDR2 as SASEGT. The CDR3, as DNA: TGTGCCAGCAAGCTGAGGACCCACAATGAGCAGTTCTTC. This codes for CASKLRTHNEQFF.

V gene TRBV6-1 combines with J gene TRBJ1-3; D is ambiguous. V lost 3 bases to trimming and J lost 3 bases, with 12 bases between them. The germline V gene has CDR1 MNHNS and CDR2 SASEGT. The CDR3 totals 15 residues. The CDR3 reads CASSEAGRFGNTIYF. CDR3 in DNA: TGTGCCAGCAGTGAGGCAGGAAGGTTTGGAAACACCATATATTTT.

The chain employs TRBV5-1 and TRBJ2-1, with 12 positions matching TRBD2. This CDR3 region has 15 residues. Losses at the gene ends were 4 bases for V and 5 bases for J; bases not matched to a gene: 4. CDR1 is SGHRS, CDR2 YFSETQ, per germline. The CDR3 loop reads CASSRRLAGDNEQFF. In nucleotides, the CDR3 is TGCGCCAGCAGCCGGAGACTAGCGGGGGACAATGAGCAGTTCTTC. Supplemented by reference TRBV5-1 and TRBJ2-1, the full variable domain reads KAGVTQTPRYLIKTRGQQVTLSCSPISGHRSVSWYQQTPGQGLQFLFEYFSETQRNKGNFPGRFSGRQFSNSRSEMNVSTLELGDSALYLCASSRRLAGDNEQFFGPGTRLTVL.

This clonotype occurred many times. This sequence joins TRBV2 and TRBJ1-1; 7 positions match TRBD1. Germline trimming cut 1 base from V and 11 bases from J; bases unmatched to any gene: 7. This CDR3 has 13 residues. Germline CDR1 and CDR2: SNHLY and FYNNEI. The CDR3 loop is CASSEGTGLMAFF. The CDR3 DNA is TGTGCCAGCAGTGAAGGGACAGGACTAATGGCTTTCTTT.

The chain couples TRBV7-2 to TRBJ1-4; D not resolved. The CDR3 has 14 residues. Trimming took off 1 base at V and 8 bases at J, with 11 bases between the two ends. Germline values: CDR1 SGHTA, CDR2 FQGNSA. In DNA, the CDR3 is TGTGCCAGCAGCTTAGACTGGTCCGAAGAAAAACTGTTTTTT. Translation gives CASSLDWSEEKLFF.

In this sample, this clonotype turned up a few times. The chain joins TRBV3-1 to TRBJ2-3, with TRBD2 identical over 11 bases. V dropped 0 bases and J dropped 0; count of bases not matched to a gene: 17. The germline CDR1 and CDR2 sequences are LGHDT and YNNKEL (reference sequence). The CDR3 has 22 amino acids. This CDR3 reads CASSQDSGTSGYHIASTDTQYF. DNA of the CDR3: TGTGCCAGCAGCCAAGACTCCGGGACTAGCGGCTACCACATTGCTAGCACAGATACGCAGTATTTT.

On this clonotype itself: The junction departs from the called germline gene at one end, perhaps through a read error. This chain links TRBV6-1 with TRBJ2-1, with 9 bases lining up with TRBD2. This CDR3 spans 15 amino acids. CDR1 is MNHNS, CDR2 SASEGT, per germline. The CDR3, as DNA: TGTGCCAGCAGTGAAATCGCTCTAGCGGGGTATGATCAGTTCTTC. Its protein is CASSEIALAGYDQFF.

This clonotype was recorded many times. The rearrangement joins TRBV20-1 to TRBJ1-1; 7 positions agree with TRBD1. The CDR3 is made up of 12 amino acids. Germline trimming cut 0 bases from V and 8 bases from J; bases unmatched to any gene: 3. The germline V gene encodes CDR1 DFQATT and CDR2 SNEGSKA (reference sequence). The CDR3 reads CSAREGGGEAFF. CDR3 bases: TGCAGTGCTAGAGAAGGGGGCGGCGAAGCTTTCTTT.

The chain carries TRBV4-2 and TRBJ2-7; D gene uncertain. V lost 1 base and J lost 0, with 7 bases in between. Germline V gives CDR1 LGHNA, CDR2 YNFKEQ. The CDR3 consists of 14 residues. The CDR3 spells CASSQVLDSYEQYF. The CDR3 nucleotides are TGTGCCAGCAGCCAAGTTCTAGACTCCTACGAGCAGTACTTC.

DNA of the CDR3: TGTGCCAGCAGCTCTACGGGACAGGGATACGAATTTATTTGGGCTTCACCCCTCCACTTT. It encodes CASSSTGQGYEFIWASPLHF. The chain couples TRBV5-6 to TRBJ1-6; 9 nucleotides line up with TRBD1. In germline, CDR1 is SGHDT, CDR2 YYEEEE. This CDR3 comprises 20 residues. V was pared by 3 bases and J by 9 bases, with 22 bases of the junction left unmatched.

The sample holds many counts of this clonotype. The rearrangement uses TRBV5-1 and TRBJ2-3; tentative D call: TRBD2 (5 bases). V lost 1 base, J lost 0 bases, and 12 bases lay in between. Germline CDR1 reads SGHRS; CDR2 reads YFSETQ. The CDR3 runs to 16 residues. CDR3 in amino acids: CASSLTTAASTDTQYF. The DNA for the CDR3 is TGCGCCAGCAGCTTGACTACAGCGGCGAGCACAGATACGCAGTATTTT.

This clonotype was picked up a small number of times. The chain joins TRBV5-1 to TRBJ2-1, with no clear D. The CDR3 totals 11 residues. V was cut by 6 bases and J by 9 bases, with 10 bases left in between. The germline gives CDR1 SGHRS, CDR2 YFSETQ. The CDR3 bases are TGCGCCAGCATTTGTCACAGTGAGCAGTTCTTC. Translating gives CASICHSEQFF.

This clonotype has just a few counts. This chain joins TRBV29-1 and TRBJ1-3; D is ambiguous. From germline, CDR1 is SQVTM and CDR2 ANQGSEA. The CDR3 covers 14 residues. The germline V and J ends were trimmed by 7 bases and 2 bases, with 15 bases remaining between them. In nucleotides, the CDR3 is TGCAGCGCGTCTTCCGGGAATACTGGAAACACCATATATTTT. Amino acids: CSASSGNTGNTIYF.

This clonotype was detected ten times or more. The rearrangement links TRBV20-1 to TRBJ2-2; D remains ambiguous. CDR3 length equals 14 residues. Germline CDR1 is DFQATT and CDR2 is SNEGSKA (reference sequence). The V gene lost 2 bases and the J gene lost 0 bases, with 7 bases spanning the gap. The CDR3 is CSARSHPNTGELFF. CDR3 in DNA: TGCAGTGCTAGAAGCCATCCGAACACCGGGGAGCTGTTTTTT.

The chain joins TRBV20-1 to TRBJ1-4; D is ambiguous. Deletions cut 0 bases from V and 10 bases from J, with 12 bases between. The CDR3 is 13 residues long. CDR1 is DFQATT, CDR2 SNEGSKA, per germline (reference sequence). The CDR3 loop is CSARETQSGKLFF. In DNA form, the CDR3 reads TGCAGTGCTAGAGAGACCCAATCCGGAAAACTGTTTTTT.

The chain combines TRBV5-1 with TRBJ2-3, with 11 bases aligning to TRBD2. V was pared by 4 bases and J by 9 bases, with 19 bases of the junction left unmatched. This CDR3 spans 18 amino acids. Germline-derived CDR1 and CDR2 are SGHRS and YFSETQ. This chain's CDR3 is CASSTGTSGSILGETQYF. CDR3 in DNA: TGCGCCAGCAGCACCGGGACTAGCGGCTCCATACTTGGAGAAACGCAGTATTTT.

This clonotype was counted a few times. Here the CDR3 DNA reads TGTGCCAGCAGTTTGGGCGGCTCCGTGGAGCCCCAGCATTTT. Translating it yields CASSLGGSVEPQHF. J is TRBJ1-5 and V is TRBV27, with D unresolved. Trimming pared 3 bases from V and 8 bases from J, leaving 14 bases between. Germline V gene sequence: CDR1 MNHEY, CDR2 SMNVEV (reference sequence). CDR3 size: 14 residues.

Notes on this clonotype: This may come from a read error, since a much larger clone is one base off. CDR3 DNA sequence: TGTGCCAGCAGTTCCGGGACAGGGGCAGATACGCAGTATTTT. Its translation is CASSSGTGADTQYF. The chain recombines TRBV6-5 with TRBJ2-3; TRBD1 agrees at 10 bases. This CDR3 has 14 residues. V was clipped by 4 bases and J by 4 bases; unmatched bases: 2. Per germline, CDR1 MNHEY and CDR2 SVGAGI.

The V call is TRBV20-1, the J call TRBJ1-1, with D tentatively TRBD1 (5 bases). The CDR3 sequence is 12 residues long. Looked up from germline, CDR1 is DFQATT and CDR2 is SNEGSKA (reference sequence). V shed 5 bases and J shed 3 bases, with 10 bases lying between them. CDR3 nucleotides: TGCAGTGCTTCCCGACAGTACACTGAAGCTTTCTTT. This gives the protein CSASRQYTEAFF.

This clonotype was detected ten times or more. This rearrangement joins TRBV12-3 or TRBV12-4 to TRBJ2-1; D is perhaps TRBD1 (6 bases). The V and J ends lost 8 bases and 4 bases respectively, with 15 bases between them. This CDR3 contains 14 residues. CDR3 region: CASVSQGSYNEQFF. The CDR3 coding sequence is TGTGCCAGCGTAAGCCAGGGGTCATACAATGAGCAGTTCTTC.

V and J are TRBV20-1 and TRBJ1-2, with a tentative D call TRBD1 (6 bases). The CDR3 consists of 12 residues. CDR1 DFQATT and CDR2 SNEGSKA come from the germline V gene (reference sequence). The ends were cut back, 6 bases at V and 3 bases at J, with 11 bases in the middle. For the CDR3, the DNA is TGCAGTGCGGGGGACAATGACTATGGCTACACCTTC. Encoded protein: CSAGDNDYGYTF.

This clonotype was seen ten or more times. The rearrangement joins TRBV2 to TRBJ2-7; TRBD2 matches 9 bases. The length of the CDR3 is 14 residues. V lost 4 bases, J lost 2 bases, and 3 bases stayed unmatched. CDR1 SNHLY and CDR2 FYNNEI come from the germline V gene. The chain's CDR3 is CASSAGGGAYEQYF. The CDR3 bases are TGTGCCAGCAGTGCTGGCGGGGGGGCCTACGAGCAGTACTTC.

The chain has TRBV5-1 and TRBJ1-1; TRBD1 is a possible D gene (5 bases). CDR1 and CDR2 from the germline V gene are SGHRS and YFSETQ. The CDR3 is 14 amino acids. Between the trimmed V and J ends, which lost 2 bases and 8 bases, there was a span of 16 bases. Here the CDR3 DNA reads TGCGCCAGCAGCTTTTCGAAATCGCCAGGGGAAGCTTTCTTT. This encodes CASSFSKSPGEAFF.